There are a few counts of the clone carrying this T cell receptor (beta chain). MiXCR was run by TCRdb on the reads, yielding one entry per CDR3 protein. The sample shows around 740,000 distinct CDR3 sequences, roughly a third of them seen only once. These data belong to a study of T cell repertoires in cytomegalovirus infection. Looking at the study overall: Public signatures in TCR beta pointed to CMV infection and matching HLA type.

The germline gives CDR1 MNHEY, CDR2 SVGEGT. The CDR3 has 16 amino acids. The germline V and J ends were trimmed by 1 base and 0 bases, with 10 bases remaining between them. The chain is built from TRBV6-2 or TRBV6-3 and TRBJ1-5; TRBD1 is a possible D gene (5 bases). Input material: PBMCs. This sequence originates from a human donor in good health (CMV status not recorded). Some clones in this sample may be carry-over from other donors' samples. The CDR3 coding sequence is TGTGCCAGCAGTTACTGGGGGAGGCTTAGCAATCAGCCCCAGCATTTT. It yields the protein CASSYWGRLSNQPQHF.